Listed here are 31 T cell receptor beta chains from one sample, sequenced in a study of T-cell reconstitution after alpha-beta-depleted transplantation in children. TCRbeta library construction was performed incorporating unique molecular identifiers. One entry per CDR3 protein results from TCRdb running MiXCR on the PCR reads. This table has about 1,000,000 distinct CDR3 sequences, about 30% appearing once. The sample consisted of PBMCs, mostly from graft donor cells, taken 360 days after TCRalphabeta/CD19-depleted stem cell transplant. The source of these receptors is a boy in the first two years of life who had a stem cell transplant for SCID, so the T cells may come from the graft donor.

In this sample, this clonotype turned up many times. The chain has TRBV7-9 and TRBJ2-2; TRBD1 is a possible D gene (6 bases). CDR3 length equals 16 residues. CDR1 is SEHNR and CDR2 is FQNEAQ in the germline V gene (reference sequence). With 5 bases removed from V and 2 bases from J, the gap between germline ends came to 15 bases. CDR3 residues: CASSHRDTDNTGELFF. Here the CDR3 DNA reads TGTGCCAGCAGCCACCGGGACACCGATAACACCGGGGAGCTGTTTTTT.

This chain uses TRBV9 with TRBJ2-3; D uncertain. The germline CDR1 and CDR2 sequences are SGDLS and YYNGEE. This CDR3 spans 12 amino acids. The V and J ends lost 0 bases and 5 bases respectively, with 4 bases between them. Here the CDR3 DNA reads TGTGCCAGCAGCGTAGAAAGAGATACGCAGTATTTT. Its translation is CASSVERDTQYF.

This clonotype has ten or more counts. This sequence joins TRBV6-2 or TRBV6-3 and TRBJ2-5; D may match TRBD1 or TRBD2 (5 bases each). The CDR3 extends over 16 amino acids. Trimming cost V 6 bases and J 5 bases, with 22 bases left between them. In germline, CDR1 is MNHEY, CDR2 SVGEGT. The CDR3 reads CASSTTERGLGETQYF. As DNA, the CDR3 is TGTGCCAGCAGCACCACCGAGAGGGGTCTGGGGGAGACCCAGTACTTC.

This clonotype showed up just a few times. The J gene is TRBJ1-1, the V gene TRBV7-8; D not certain. CDR1 SGHVS and CDR2 FQNEAQ come from the germline V gene. The CDR3 has 14 amino acids. V was cut by 0 bases and J by 7 bases, with 12 bases left in between. CDR3 DNA sequence: TGTGCCAGCAGCTTAGCGGGCCCCACTCTTGAAGCTTTCTTT. Translating gives CASSLAGPTLEAFF.

The chain carries TRBV20-1 and TRBJ2-3; 9 bases fit TRBD2. The CDR3 length is 14 residues. Trimming removed 5 bases from V and 6 bases from J; junction bases left unmatched: 9. Germline-derived CDR1 and CDR2 are DFQATT and SNEGSKA (reference sequence). The CDR3 protein is CSAPSGVGVDTQYF. CDR3 DNA sequence: TGCAGTGCTCCTAGCGGGGTCGGGGTCGATACGCAGTATTTT.

This chain uses TRBV5-1 with TRBJ2-3; no reliable D call. Germline V gene sequence: CDR1 SGHRS, CDR2 YFSETQ. With 1 base removed from V and 6 bases from J, the gap between germline ends came to 12 bases. This CDR3 spans 14 amino acids. For the CDR3, the DNA is TGCGCCAGCAGCTTGTGGTCCTCGGTGGATACGCAGTATTTT. This encodes CASSLWSSVDTQYF.

The table lists this clonotype with a few counts. CDR3 residues: CASSRGRRTDTQYF. In DNA, the CDR3 is TGTGCCAGCAGCCGAGGACGGCGCACAGATACGCAGTATTTT. The chain combines TRBV7-8 with TRBJ2-3, with D hard to call. The V gene's germline CDR1 is SGHVS and CDR2 FQNEAQ. V was trimmed by 5 bases and J by 1 base, leaving 10 bases between them. CDR3 length: 14 amino acids.

In its sample, this clonotype was seen a few times. V is TRBV5-1 and J is TRBJ1-2, with 7 bases aligning to TRBD1. The germline V gene has CDR1 SGHRS and CDR2 YFSETQ. After removal of 2 bases from V and 1 base from J, the junction contained 8 bases not matched to a gene. CDR3 size: 16 residues. CDR3 sequence (DNA): TGCGCCAGCAGCTTCGGGACAGCGCACCTTAACTATGGCTACACCTTC. It codes for CASSFGTAHLNYGYTF.

This clonotype was recorded a few times. The V and J genes are TRBV4-3 and TRBJ2-7; tentatively, D is TRBD1 or TRBD2 (5 bases each). Germline lookup yields CDR1 LGHNA and CDR2 YSLEER. The V end lost 6 bases, the J end lost 6 bases, and 24 bases lay between the germline ends. The CDR3 covers 16 residues. In DNA, the CDR3 is TGCGCCAGCAGTCCGATCGCAGGTGTGGGGACGGGCGAGCAGTACTTC. Residues: CASSPIAGVGTGEQYF.

This clonotype was counted ten times or more. The chain couples TRBV12-3 or TRBV12-4 to TRBJ2-2, with D hard to call. Trimming cost V 3 bases and J 6 bases, with 5 bases left between them. This CDR3 region has 12 residues. This chain's CDR3 is CASSFVAGELFF. The CDR3 DNA reads as TGTGCCAGCAGTTTCGTGGCCGGGGAGCTGTTTTTT.

V is TRBV12-3 or TRBV12-4 and J is TRBJ1-3; D possibly corresponds to TRBD1 (5 bases). This CDR3 contains 12 residues. Trimming pared 6 bases from V and 7 bases from J, leaving 10 bases between. CDR3 protein: CASRAGMNTIYF. CDR3 in DNA: TGTGCCAGCAGGGCAGGGATGAACACCATATATTTT.

This clonotype was seen a handful of times. The chain is built from TRBV20-1 and TRBJ2-3, with 8 bases lining up with TRBD1. Germline V CDR1 and CDR2: DFQATT, SNEGSKA (reference sequence). CDR3 length: 13 residues. V trimming: 5 bases; J trimming: 3 bases; junction bases outside the gene matches: 4. The chain's CDR3 is CSAPRTGTDTQYF. The CDR3 nucleotides read TGCAGTGCTCCTCGGACAGGGACAGATACGCAGTATTTT.

This chain links TRBV5-1 with TRBJ2-5, with D possibly matching TRBD2 (7 bases). The CDR3 length is 16 residues. The germline V and J ends were trimmed by 2 bases and 1 base, with 15 bases remaining between them. Germline V gene lookup returns CDR1 SGHRS and CDR2 YFSETQ. The CDR3 coding sequence is TGCGCCAGCAGCTTCCTTGCGGGGGCCTCCCAAGAGACCCAGTACTTC. Translated, it gives CASSFLAGASQETQYF.

V gene TRBV18 combines with J gene TRBJ2-1; TRBD2 agrees at 9 bases. The CDR3 has 16 residues. Germline V lookup: CDR1 KGHSH, CDR2 LQKENI. The V gene end was trimmed by 4 bases and the J gene end by 3 bases; junction bases not matched to a gene: 7. The CDR3 region has the DNA TGTGCCAGCTCACTTTTACTAGCGGGCGACTACAATGAGCAGTTCTTC. Its translation is CASSLLLAGDYNEQFF.

The V gene is TRBV11-2, the J gene TRBJ2-3, with 11 bases fitting TRBD2. The CDR3 has 20 residues. V shed 3 bases and J 1 base; nucleotides not matched to a gene: 15. CDR1 and CDR2 from the germline V gene are SGHAT and FQNNGV. The CDR3 DNA is TGTGCCAGCAGCTTGGTACTAGCGGGAGTACCCACCCGTCGCACAGATACGCAGTATTTT. It encodes CASSLVLAGVPTRRTDTQYF.

The gene calls are TRBV6-1 and TRBJ1-1; the D gene is possibly TRBD1 (6 bases). The CDR3 extends over 13 amino acids. The germline CDR1 and CDR2 sequences are MNHNS and SASEGT. The germline V and J ends were trimmed by 6 bases and 1 base, with 9 bases remaining between them. CDR3 bases: TGTGCCAGCAGGCGGGGACAGAACACTGAAGCTTTCTTT. Translating it yields CASRRGQNTEAFF.

Ten or more counts support this clonotype. The CDR3 coding sequence is TGCAGTGCTAGTGGTGCCCTAGCGGGGCTCGAGCAGTACTTC. Translation gives CSASGALAGLEQYF. V and J are TRBV20-1 and TRBJ2-7; 9 nucleotides align to TRBD2. In germline, CDR1 is DFQATT, CDR2 SNEGSKA (reference sequence). The CDR3 spans 14 residues. V shed 3 bases, J shed 6 bases, and the junction held 9 bases outside the gene matches.

The V gene is TRBV5-1, the J gene TRBJ2-5; D remains unclear. Trimming left V 3 bases short and J 5 bases short, with 17 bases between. CDR1 and CDR2 from the germline V gene are SGHRS and YFSETQ. This CDR3 has 15 residues. The CDR3 spells CASSSDRVMRETQYF. CDR3 nucleotide sequence: TGCGCCAGCAGCTCAGACCGGGTAATGCGGGAGACCCAGTACTTC.

This clonotype came up a few times. This chain joins TRBV12-3 or TRBV12-4 and TRBJ1-1; no clear D gene. The CDR3 is made up of 13 amino acids. V was clipped by 5 bases and J by 1 base, with 8 bases between them. Written as DNA, the CDR3 is TGTGCCAGCAGTGATTCAGGGAACACTGAAGCTTTCTTT. As protein: CASSDSGNTEAFF.

This chain links TRBV7-7 with TRBJ2-2; 10 nucleotides match TRBD2. Germline V lookup: CDR1 SSHAT, CDR2 FNYEAQ (reference sequence). This CDR3 is 15 amino acids long. V lost 5 bases and J lost 7; bases outside the gene matches: 7. The CDR3 DNA reads TGTGCCAGCAGCAGGCTAGCGGGGGAGGTCGGGGAGCTGTTTTTT. As protein: CASSRLAGEVGELFF.

The chain recombines TRBV19 with TRBJ1-5; no firm D call. V was shortened by 3 bases and J by 3 bases, with 12 bases between the two germline ends. This CDR3 is 15 amino acids long. CDR1 LNHDA and CDR2 SQIVND come from the germline V gene (reference sequence). The CDR3 protein is CASSMGSGINQPQHF. The CDR3 nucleotides read TGTGCCAGTAGTATGGGCAGCGGGATCAATCAGCCCCAGCATTTT. Drawing the rest from reference TRBV19 and TRBJ1-5, the complete variable domain is DGGITQSPKYLFRKEGQNVTLSCEQNLNHDAMYWYRQDPGQGLRLIYYSQIVNDFQKGDIAEGYSVSREKKESFPLTVTSAQKNPTAFYLCASSMGSGINQPQHFGDGTRLSIL.

This clonotype appeared a few times. The V gene is TRBV7-9, the J gene TRBJ1-2, with 7 positions matching TRBD1. The CDR3 spans 14 residues. Germline V gene data show CDR1 as SEHNR and CDR2 as FQNEAQ (reference sequence). With 1 base clipped from V and 4 bases from J, the junction kept 3 bases outside the gene matches. This CDR3 reads CASSLVGTVYGYTF. DNA of the CDR3: TGTGCCAGCAGCTTAGTCGGGACAGTCTATGGCTACACCTTC.

This clonotype appeared a few times. The chain couples TRBV5-6 to TRBJ2-7, with D perhaps matching TRBD2 (6 bases). V lost 1 base to trimming and J lost 2 bases, with 16 bases between them. The CDR3 length is 16 residues. Germline CDR1 and CDR2: SGHDT and YYEEEE. The CDR3 DNA reads as TGTGCCAGCAGCTTGACGGCGGGGATAAGGACCTACGAGCAGTACTTC. It yields the protein CASSLTAGIRTYEQYF.

This clonotype came up once. The chain is built from TRBV5-5 and TRBJ1-4; D call uncertain. V lost 0 bases to trimming and J lost 5 bases, with 11 bases between them. The germline V gene has CDR1 SGHKS and CDR2 YYEKEE (reference sequence). This CDR3 is 15 amino acids long. CDR3 nucleotide sequence: TGTGCCAGCAGCTTGGAGCGGAAAGTGAATGAAAAACTGTTTTTT. It yields the protein CASSLERKVNEKLFF.

This clonotype was detected only a few times. CDR3: CASSYSILAGGLVTDTQYF. The CDR3 DNA sequence: TGTGCCAGCAGTTACTCGATTTTAGCGGGGGGGCTCGTCACAGATACGCAGTATTTT. The genes are TRBV6-2 or TRBV6-3 and TRBJ2-3; 11 bases are shared with TRBD2. The CDR3 covers 19 residues. Losses at the gene ends were 0 bases for V and 2 bases for J; bases not matched to a gene: 10. Germline V gene sequence: CDR1 MNHEY, CDR2 SVGEGT.

This clonotype was detected a few times. This chain joins TRBV5-1 and TRBJ1-1; D is ambiguous. Germline V lookup: CDR1 SGHRS, CDR2 YFSETQ. The CDR3 totals 16 residues. Trimming stripped 0 bases from V and 1 base from J, with 13 bases between. The CDR3 loop reads CASSLDPGSPNTEAFF. As DNA, the CDR3 is TGCGCCAGCAGCTTGGATCCGGGGTCGCCGAACACTGAAGCTTTCTTT.

This clonotype showed up just a few times. CDR3 nucleotide sequence: TGCAGCGTTGCGCAAGGGGGTTTGGGGACAGATACGCAGTATTTT. This sequence encodes CSVAQGGLGTDTQYF. The V and J genes are TRBV29-1 and TRBJ2-3; D may be TRBD1 (6 bases). Germline assignment: CDR1 SQVTM and CDR2 ANQGSEA. CDR3 length equals 15 residues. Trimming shortened V by 4 bases and J by 3 bases, and 17 bases separated the two germline ends.

The chain has TRBV29-1 and TRBJ2-7; perhaps TRBD1 as D (5 bases). Germline values: CDR1 SQVTM, CDR2 ANQGSEA. Deletions cut 6 bases from V and 3 bases from J, with 15 bases between. This CDR3 has 13 residues. Here the CDR3 reads CSVQGGPIYEQYF. CDR3 in DNA: TGCAGCGTCCAGGGCGGACCGATCTACGAGCAGTACTTC.

This clonotype was counted many times. This chain joins TRBV7-3 and TRBJ2-1; 7 bases are a match to TRBD1. The J segment lost 2 bases and the V segment lost 5 bases, leaving 6 bases of the junction unmatched. There are 15 residues in the CDR3. CDR1 and CDR2 from the germline V gene are SGHTA and FQGTGA. CDR3 residues: CASSAPGTAYNEQFF. Written as DNA, the CDR3 is TGTGCCAGCAGCGCCCCCGGGACAGCCTACAATGAGCAGTTCTTC.

The sample holds a few counts of this clonotype. V is TRBV4-3 and J is TRBJ2-7; D not resolved. Germline V gene lookup returns CDR1 LGHNA and CDR2 YSLEER. This CDR3 has 14 residues. V was shortened by 0 bases and J by 4 bases, with 10 bases between the two germline ends. The CDR3 spells CASSQDAGPYEQYF. CDR3 in DNA: TGCGCCAGCAGCCAAGATGCAGGTCCTTACGAGCAGTACTTC.

This clonotype was detected a few times. This rearrangement joins TRBV27 to TRBJ1-2; TRBD1 is a possible D gene (6 bases). The V gene lost 6 bases and the J gene lost 0 bases, with 14 bases spanning the gap. In germline, CDR1 is MNHEY, CDR2 SMNVEV (reference sequence). The CDR3 length is 15 residues. Here the CDR3 reads CASSPRGPANYGYTF. In DNA, the CDR3 is TGTGCCAGCAGCCCTCGGGGGCCAGCTAACTATGGCTACACCTTC.